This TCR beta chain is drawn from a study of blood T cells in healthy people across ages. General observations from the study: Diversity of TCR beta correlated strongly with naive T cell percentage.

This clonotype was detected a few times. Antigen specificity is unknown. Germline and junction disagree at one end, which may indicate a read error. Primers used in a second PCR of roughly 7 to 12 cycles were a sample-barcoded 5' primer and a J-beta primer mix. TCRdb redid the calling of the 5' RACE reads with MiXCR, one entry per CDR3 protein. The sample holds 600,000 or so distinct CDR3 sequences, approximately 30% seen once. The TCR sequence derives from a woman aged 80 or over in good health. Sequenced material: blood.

The CDR3 coding sequence is TGTGCCGGCAGGGGACAGGGGAACCACAATGAGCAGTTCTTC. Translating it yields CAGRGQGNHNEQFF. The chain joins TRBV2 to TRBJ2-1, with 10 bases identical to TRBD1. The CDR3 has 14 residues. Germline CDR1 and CDR2: SNHLY and FYNNEI. The whole variable domain, remainder taken from reference TRBV2 and TRBJ2-1, is EPEVTQTPSHQVTQMGQEVILRCVPISNHLYFYWYRQILGQKVEFLVSFYNNEISEKSEIFDDQFSVERPDGSNFTLKIRSTKLEDSAMYFCAGRGQGNHNEQFFGPGTRLTVL.